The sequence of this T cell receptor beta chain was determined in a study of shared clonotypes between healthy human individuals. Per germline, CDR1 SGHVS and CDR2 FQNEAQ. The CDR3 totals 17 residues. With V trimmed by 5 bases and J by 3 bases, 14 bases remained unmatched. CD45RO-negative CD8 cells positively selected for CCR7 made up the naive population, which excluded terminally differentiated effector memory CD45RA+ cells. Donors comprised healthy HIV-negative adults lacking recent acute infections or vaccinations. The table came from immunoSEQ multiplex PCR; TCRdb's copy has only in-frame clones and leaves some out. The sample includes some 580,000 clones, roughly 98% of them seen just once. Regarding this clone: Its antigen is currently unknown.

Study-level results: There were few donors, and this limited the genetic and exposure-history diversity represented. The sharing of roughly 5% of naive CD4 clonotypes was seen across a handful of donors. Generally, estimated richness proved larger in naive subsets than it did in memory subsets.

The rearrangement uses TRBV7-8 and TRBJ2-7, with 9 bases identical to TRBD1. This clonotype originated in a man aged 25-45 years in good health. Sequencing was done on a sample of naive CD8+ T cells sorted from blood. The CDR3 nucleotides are TGTGCCAGCAGCCCGTCGCCGGGTGGGACAGGGAACTACGAGCAGTACTTC. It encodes CASSPSPGGTGNYEQYF.